This T cell receptor (beta chain) was profiled in a study of CD8 T cells in ankylosing spondylitis. General study results and limits: There was a TCR beta motif, made of several highly homologous variants, that appeared characteristic of ankylosing spondylitis blood. Relatively rare in peripheral blood, disease-linked clones were also CD8+. Several of the motif variants were reported before in synovial fluid and blood from reactive arthritis. According to the report, clones linked to the disease were significantly enriched in matched synovial fluid samples taken from ankylosing spondylitis patients.

Ten or more counts support this clonotype. What it binds is not known. One entry per CDR3 protein, called by TCRdb with MiXCR from the 5' RACE reads. The sample records 500,000 to 650,000 distinct CDR3 sequences, approximately 5% being singletons. The J segment lost 2 bases and the V segment lost 6 bases, leaving 5 bases of the junction unmatched. CDR1 is DFQATT, CDR2 SNEGSKA, per germline (reference sequence). CDR3 length: 13 residues. This sequence was found in a male donor with ankylosing spondylitis. This chain uses TRBV20-1 with TRBJ2-7; 9 positions match TRBD2. Sequenced input: blood, either unsorted or a sorted T cell fraction (not recorded which). CDR3 loop: CSAPTSGTYEQYF. The CDR3 nucleotides are TGCAGTGCGCCGACTAGCGGAACCTACGAGCAGTACTTC.